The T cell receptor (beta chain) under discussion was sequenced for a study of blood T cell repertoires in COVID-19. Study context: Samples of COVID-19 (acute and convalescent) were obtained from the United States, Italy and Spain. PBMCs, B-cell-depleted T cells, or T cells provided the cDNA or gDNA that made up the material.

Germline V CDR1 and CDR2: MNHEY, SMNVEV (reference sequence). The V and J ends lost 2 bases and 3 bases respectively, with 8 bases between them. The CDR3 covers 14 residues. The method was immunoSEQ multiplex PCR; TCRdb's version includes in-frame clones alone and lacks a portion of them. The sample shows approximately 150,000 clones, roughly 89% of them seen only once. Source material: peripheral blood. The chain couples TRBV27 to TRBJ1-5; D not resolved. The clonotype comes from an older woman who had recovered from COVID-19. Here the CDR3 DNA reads TGTGCCAGCAGTTTAAACGGAGACAATCAGCCCCAGCATTTT. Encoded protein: CASSLNGDNQPQHF.